This T cell receptor beta chain is drawn from a study of T-cell memory formation after mild COVID-19. In the case of this clonotype: Its antigen is not identified.

Whole-study results and caveats: Pre-infection memory already had some responding clones, implying cross-reactive memory joined.

Using constant-segment primers, 5'RACE produced TCR alpha and TCR beta cDNA libraries carrying sample barcodes and UMIs. TCRdb fed the 5' RACE reads into MiXCR, producing one record per CDR3 protein. The sample includes around 390,000 distinct CDR3 sequences, about 15% of them seen just once. The V end was cut by 4 bases, the J end by 4 bases, with 14 bases between. Germline V gives CDR1 SGHRS, CDR2 YFSETQ. This CDR3 is 14 amino acids long. The sequence was collected from a man aged 18 to 35 who had mild COVID-19 (a few samples of this study predate the infection). Cell type and time point are not known. Sequenced: PBMCs or a T cell subset sorted from them (not recorded which). The V call is TRBV5-1, the J call TRBJ1-2; D perhaps matches TRBD1 (5 bases). CDR3 nucleotide sequence: TGCGCCAGCAGCCCTGAAGACAGCTTCTATGGCTACACCTTC. It specifies CASSPEDSFYGYTF.